The T cell receptor (beta chain) described here comes from a study of OX40 agonist ivuxolimab in advanced cancers. The CDR3 runs to 15 residues. Germline lookup yields CDR1 SEHNR and CDR2 FQNEAQ (reference sequence). V lost 9 bases and J lost 6; bases outside the gene matches: 10. The table came from immunoSEQ multiplex PCR; TCRdb's copy has only in-frame clones and leaves some out. The sample yields over 100,000 clones, approximately 92% seen once. The sample consisted of CD4+ or CD8+ T cells sorted from blood, taken in a trial of the OX40 agonist ivuxolimab. The clonotype comes from an adult with an advanced solid tumor such as melanoma, head and neck, liver or kidney cancer. This chain links TRBV7-9 with TRBJ2-4, with 11 bases aligning to TRBD1. The CDR3 nucleotides are TGTGCCAGAACCCGGAGGACAGGGGGCGCAAACATTCAGTACTTC. Amino acids: CARTRRTGGANIQYF.